This T cell receptor (beta chain) was recovered during a study of T cell responses to AZD1222 COVID-19 vaccine. Details on this clone: Antigen unknown.

Germline lookup yields CDR1 MNHNS and CDR2 SASEGT. V shed 3 bases and J shed 1 base, with 10 bases lying between them. The CDR3 extends over 14 amino acids. Assay: immunoSEQ multiplex PCR; the TCRdb copy retains only in-frame clones and omits some. The data show 100,000 or so clones, around nine tenths seen once. Study results and caveats: Spike-specific TCR breadth rose after two AZD1222 doses, and depth rose as well.

The TCR was taken from an adult in good health. This material consisted of peripheral blood, taken on day 0 of AZD1222 vaccination. This chain links TRBV6-1 with TRBJ2-7, with D hard to call. For the CDR3, the DNA is TGTGCCAGCAGTGAGGAGCCTAGGTCCTACGAGCAGTACTTC. Its protein product is CASSEEPRSYEQYF.